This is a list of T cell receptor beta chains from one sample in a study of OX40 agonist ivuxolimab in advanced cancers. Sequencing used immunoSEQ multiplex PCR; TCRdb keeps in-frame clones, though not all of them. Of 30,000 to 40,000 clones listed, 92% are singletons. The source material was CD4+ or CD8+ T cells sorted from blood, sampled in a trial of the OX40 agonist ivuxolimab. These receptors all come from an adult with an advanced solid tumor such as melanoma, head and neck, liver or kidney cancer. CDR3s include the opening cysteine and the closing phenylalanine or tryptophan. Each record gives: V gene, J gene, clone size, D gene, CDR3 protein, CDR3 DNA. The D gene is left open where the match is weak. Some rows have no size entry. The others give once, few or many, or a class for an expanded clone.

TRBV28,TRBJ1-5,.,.,CASSLFLGASLNQPQHF,TGTGCCAGCAGTTTATTCCTGGGGGCAAGCCTCAATCAGCCCCAGCATTTT
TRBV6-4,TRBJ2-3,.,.,CASSEGGDTDTQYF,TGTGCCAGCAGTGAGGGCGGAGACACAGATACGCAGTATTTT
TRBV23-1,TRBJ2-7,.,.,CASTSIAAQSYEQYF,TGCGCCAGCACCTCAATCGCGGCACAGAGCTACGAGCAGTACTTC
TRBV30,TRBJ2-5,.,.,CAVGETQYF,TGTGCCGTTGGGGAGACCCAGTACTTC
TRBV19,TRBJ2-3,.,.,CASSQTGASTDTQYF,TGTGCCAGTAGTCAAACAGGTGCTAGCACAGATACGCAGTATTTT
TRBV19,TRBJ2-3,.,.,CASSGQGSTDTQYF,TGTGCCAGTAGTGGTCAGGGGAGCACAGATACGCAGTATTTT
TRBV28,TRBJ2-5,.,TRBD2,CASNLPLAGETQYF,TGTGCCAGCAACCTCCCCTTAGCGGGAGAGACCCAGTACTTC
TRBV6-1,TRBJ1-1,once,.,CASSPGEAFF,TGTGCCAGCAGCCCCGGGGAAGCTTTCTTT
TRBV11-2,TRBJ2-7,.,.,CASSSEGYEQYF,TGTGCCAGCAGTTCAGAGGGCTACGAGCAGTACTTC
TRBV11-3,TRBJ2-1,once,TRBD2,CASSRGLAGGSSYNEQFF,TGTGCCAGCAGCCGGGGACTAGCGGGAGGAAGCTCCTACAATGAGCAGTTCTTC
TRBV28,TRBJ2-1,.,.,CASSSWGNEQFF,TGTGCCAGCAGTTCTTGGGGCAATGAGCAGTTCTTC
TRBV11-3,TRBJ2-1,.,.,CASSLGQATEQFF,TGTGCCAGCAGCTTAGGTCAGGCAACTGAGCAGTTCTTC
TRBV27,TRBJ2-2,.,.,CASSLVRSNTGELFF,TGTGCCAGCAGTCTCGTTAGATCGAACACCGGGGAGCTGTTTTTT
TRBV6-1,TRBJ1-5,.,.,CASSDLGSNQPQHF,TGTGCCAGCAGCGATCTTGGGAGCAATCAGCCCCAGCATTTT
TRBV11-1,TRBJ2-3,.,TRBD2,CASSFPLLAGVVDTQYF,TGTGCCAGCAGCTTCCCTCTTCTAGCGGGAGTGGTAGATACGCAGTATTTT
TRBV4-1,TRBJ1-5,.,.,CASSQVGGIQPQHF,TGCGCCAGCAGCCAAGTTGGAGGGATTCAGCCCCAGCATTTT
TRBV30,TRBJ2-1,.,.,CAWSDIGNEQFF,TGTGCCTGGAGCGACATCGGCAATGAGCAGTTCTTC
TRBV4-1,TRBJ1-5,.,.,CASSQGWGNQPQHF,TGCGCCAGCAGCCAAGGCTGGGGCAATCAGCCCCAGCATTTT
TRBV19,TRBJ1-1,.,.,CASTPGGGVNTEAFF,TGTGCCAGTACCCCCGGAGGTGGGGTGAACACTGAAGCTTTCTTT
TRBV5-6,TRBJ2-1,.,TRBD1,CASSSRRTGLYNEQFF,TGTGCCAGCAGCTCTCGACGGACAGGGCTATACAATGAGCAGTTCTTC
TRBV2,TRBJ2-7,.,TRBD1,CAIHPGQGNYEQYF,TGTGCCATCCATCCGGGACAGGGTAACTACGAGCAGTACTTC
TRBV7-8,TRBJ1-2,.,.,CASSSPGAADLYGYTF,TGTGCCAGCAGCTCCCCGGGGGCAGCCGACCTCTATGGCTACACCTTC
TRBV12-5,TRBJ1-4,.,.,CASGSPDQPNEKLFF,TGTGCTAGTGGATCCCCGGATCAGCCCAATGAAAAACTGTTTTTT
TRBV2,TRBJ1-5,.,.,CASSGLNQPQHF,TGTGCCAGCAGTGGGCTGAATCAGCCCCAGCATTTT
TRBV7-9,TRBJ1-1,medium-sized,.,CASQGGTEAFF,TGTGCCAGCCAAGGGGGCACTGAAGCTTTCTTT
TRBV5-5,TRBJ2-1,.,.,CASTGAGDEQFF,TGTGCCAGCACGGGGGCGGGTGATGAGCAGTTCTTC
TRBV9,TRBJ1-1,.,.,CASSVGVGGLTEAFF,TGTGCCAGCAGCGTAGGGGTAGGGGGTCTCACTGAAGCTTTCTTT
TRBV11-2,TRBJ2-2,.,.,CASSLGTIGAGELFF,TGTGCCAGCAGCTTGGGGACGATCGGCGCCGGGGAGCTGTTTTTT
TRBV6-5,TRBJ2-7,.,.,CASSFSGASYEQYF,TGTGCCAGCAGCTTTTCGGGGGCCTCCTACGAGCAGTACTTC
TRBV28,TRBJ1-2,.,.,CASRGLSQPYGYTF,TGTGCCAGCAGGGGCCTGAGCCAGCCCTATGGCTACACCTTC
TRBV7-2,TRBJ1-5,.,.,CASTLNIQGNQPQHF,TGTGCCAGCACCCTTAATATACAGGGCAATCAGCCCCAGCATTTT
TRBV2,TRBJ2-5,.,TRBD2,CASRGLAGGETQYF,TGTGCCAGCAGGGGACTAGCGGGCGGGGAGACCCAGTACTTC
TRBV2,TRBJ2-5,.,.,CASSDGTTKETQYF,TGTGCCAGCAGTGATGGGACAACCAAAGAGACCCAGTACTTC
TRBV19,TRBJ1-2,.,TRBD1,CASSFTGGVDYGYTF,TGTGCCAGTAGTTTCACAGGGGGAGTGGACTATGGCTACACCTTC
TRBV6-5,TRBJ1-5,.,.,CASSRFGGSDQPQHF,TGTGCCAGCAGTCGTTTCGGGGGATCAGATCAGCCCCAGCATTTT
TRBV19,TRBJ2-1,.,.,CASSHGYSYNEQFF,TGTGCCAGTAGTCACGGGTACTCCTACAATGAGCAGTTCTTC
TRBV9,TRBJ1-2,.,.,CASRPTGTNYGYTF,TGTGCCAGCAGACCCACAGGGACCAACTATGGCTACACCTTC
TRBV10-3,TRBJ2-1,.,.,CATVNLRSNEQFF,TGTGCCACCGTAAATCTCAGGTCCAATGAGCAGTTCTTC
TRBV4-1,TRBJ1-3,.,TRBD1,CASSQDAEGAGGNTIYF,TGCGCCAGCAGCCAAGATGCGGAGGGGGCGGGTGGAAACACCATATATTTT
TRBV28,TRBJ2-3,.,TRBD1,CASKSTGGVLAATDTQYF,TGTGCCAGCAAATCTACAGGGGGCGTTTTAGCTGCCACAGATACGCAGTATTTT
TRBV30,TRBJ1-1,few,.,CAWSTGAAEAFF,TGTGCCTGGAGTACGGGGGCCGCTGAAGCTTTCTTT
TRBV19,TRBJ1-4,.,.,CARGEGRPARGNEKLFF,TGTGCCAGGGGGGAGGGGAGGCCGGCTCGGGGTAATGAAAAACTGTTTTTT
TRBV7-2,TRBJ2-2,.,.,CASSLEVQSKYTGELFF,TGTGCCAGCAGCTTAGAGGTGCAGAGCAAATACACCGGGGAGCTGTTTTTT
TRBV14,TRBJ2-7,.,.,CASSLYRGFPYEQYF,TGTGCCAGCAGCCTTTACAGAGGGTTTCCCTACGAGCAGTACTTC
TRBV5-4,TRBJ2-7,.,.,CASSEGRADEQYF,TGTGCCAGCTCAGAAGGGAGAGCGGACGAGCAGTACTTC
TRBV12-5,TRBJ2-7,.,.,CASGLVQREQYF,TGTGCTAGTGGTTTGGTACAAAGGGAGCAGTACTTC
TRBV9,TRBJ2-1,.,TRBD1,CASSPGTGYNEQFF,TGTGCCAGCAGCCCAGGGACAGGATACAATGAGCAGTTCTTC
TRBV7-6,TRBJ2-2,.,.,CASSLGGNGELFF,TGTGCCAGCAGCTTAGGTGGGAACGGGGAGCTGTTTTTT
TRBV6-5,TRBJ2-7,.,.,CASSYLGLLVEQYF,TGTGCCAGCAGCTACCTTGGCCTCCTTGTCGAGCAGTACTTC
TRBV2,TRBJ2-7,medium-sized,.,CASSGDSFYEQYF,TGTGCCAGCAGTGGCGACAGCTTCTACGAGCAGTACTTC
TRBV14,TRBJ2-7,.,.,CASSQAHRTVSYEQYF,TGTGCCAGCAGCCAAGCTCACCGGACGGTGTCCTACGAGCAGTACTTC